This T cell receptor (beta chain) was found in a study of radiotherapy plus CTLA-4 blockade in lung cancer. Findings and limits, study-wide: Tumor-derived TCR clones expanded in blood after radiotherapy plus ipilimumab. The authors reported that early blood T cell clone dynamics, with interferon-beta, best predicted response.

Measured with immunoSEQ multiplex PCR; TCRdb has only the in-frame clones, and not every one. This sample has some 40,000 clones; roughly three quarters occur once, and the top ten carry roughly 3%. Of note for this clone: Its antigen remains unidentified.

The CDR3 has 15 residues. V shed 1 base, J shed 5 bases, and the junction held 5 bases outside the gene matches. Germline CDR1 SGHTA, CDR2 FQGNSA. The source is a human donor with non-small cell lung cancer whose response to radiotherapy plus ipilimumab could not be evaluated. This specimen was peripheral blood, taken from a patient treated with radiotherapy plus ipilimumab. The chain uses TRBV7-2 and TRBJ2-1, with 7 nucleotides matching TRBD1. The CDR3 nucleotides read TGTGCCAGCAGCTTAGAGGGGACAGCAAACAATGAGCAGTTCTTC. Residues: CASSLEGTANNEQFF.